Given below is one T cell receptor beta chain in context. One end of the junction does not line up with germline, which may come from a read error. The authors carried out high-throughput sequencing of TCR beta. They applied it to CD8+ and CD4+ T cells obtained from blood. Negative isolation was applied to CD8+ and CD4+ T cells, and FACS enrichment was applied to TEMRA cells. The CDR3 runs to 12 residues. The RNA, about 0.45 to 1 ug, was put through reverse transcription using random hexamers. TCRdb used MiXCR to reprocess the immunoSEQ multiplex PCR reads, holding one entry per CDR3 protein. This table has around 180,000 distinct CDR3 sequences, under 95% appearing once. The data are from a study of CD8 T cells in Susac syndrome. The wider study: Treatment status at blood draw for the Susac syndrome patients was therapy-naive, corticosteroids, or intravenous immunoglobulin alone.

The TCR originated in a human donor with Susac syndrome. Material for sequencing was CD4+ T cells from PBMCs. V and J are TRBV12-3 or TRBV12-4 and TRBJ2-4, with TRBD1 as a possible D gene (6 bases). The CDR3 DNA is TGTGCCAGCAGTGGAAAAACCGGGACATTGAACTTC. It translates to CASSGKTGTLNF.